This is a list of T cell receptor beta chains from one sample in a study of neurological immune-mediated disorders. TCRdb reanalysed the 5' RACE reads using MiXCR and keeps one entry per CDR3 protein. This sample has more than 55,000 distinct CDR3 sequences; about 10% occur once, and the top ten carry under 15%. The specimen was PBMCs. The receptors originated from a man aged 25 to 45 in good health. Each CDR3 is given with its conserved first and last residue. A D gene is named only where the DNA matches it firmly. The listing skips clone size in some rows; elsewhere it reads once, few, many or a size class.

CDR3 protein: CASSRLPGQHYTYEQYF
CDR3 DNA: TGTGCCAGTAGTAGACTCCCCGGTCAGCATTACACCTACGAGCAGTACTTC
V gene: TRBV19
clone size: many
J gene: TRBJ2-7
D gene: NA

CDR3 protein: CASSLMPGEYEQYF
CDR3 DNA: TGCGCCAGCAGCCTAATGCCGGGAGAATACGAGCAGTACTTC
V gene: TRBV4-1
clone size: NA
J gene: TRBJ2-7
D gene: NA

CDR3 protein: CASSLKGGTEAFF
CDR3 DNA: TGTGCCAGCAGTTTAAAAGGAGGCACTGAAGCTTTCTTT
V gene: TRBV27
clone size: many
J gene: TRBJ1-1
D gene: NA

CDR3 protein: CASSFPTSGANVLTF
CDR3 DNA: TGCGCCAGCAGCTTTCCCACCTCTGGGGCCAACGTCCTGACTTTC
V gene: TRBV5-1
clone size: many
J gene: TRBJ2-6
D gene: NA

CDR3 protein: CASRAASTYEQYF
CDR3 DNA: TGTGCCAGCAGAGCAGCCTCGACCTACGAGCAGTACTTC
V gene: TRBV6-1
clone size: many
J gene: TRBJ2-7
D gene: NA

CDR3 protein: CAVTGTGGSGANVLTF
CDR3 DNA: TGTGCCGTTACCGGGACAGGTGGGTCTGGGGCCAACGTCCTGACTTTC
V gene: TRBV10-3
clone size: NA
J gene: TRBJ2-6
D gene: TRBD1

CDR3 protein: CASRPQDRYEQYF
CDR3 DNA: TGTGCCAGTAGGCCACAGGACCGATACGAGCAGTACTTC
V gene: TRBV14
clone size: few
J gene: TRBJ2-7
D gene: NA

CDR3 protein: CASGDSYEQYF
CDR3 DNA: TGTGCCAGCGGGGACTCCTACGAGCAGTACTTC
V gene: TRBV6-1
clone size: many
J gene: TRBJ2-7
D gene: NA

CDR3 protein: CASRGSDFTDTQYF
CDR3 DNA: TGTGCCAGCAGGGGCTCGGACTTCACAGATACGCAGTATTTT
V gene: TRBV6-5
clone size: many
J gene: TRBJ2-3
D gene: NA

CDR3 protein: CSAPGQAPYQETQYF
CDR3 DNA: TGCAGTGCCCCCGGACAGGCCCCGTACCAAGAGACCCAGTACTTC
V gene: TRBV20-1
clone size: NA
J gene: TRBJ2-5
D gene: TRBD1

CDR3 protein: CAISESSGIQETQYF
CDR3 DNA: TGTGCCATCAGTGAGTCGAGCGGGATACAAGAGACCCAGTACTTC
V gene: TRBV10-3
clone size: many
J gene: TRBJ2-5
D gene: TRBD2